A single sample gave rise to the 16 T cell receptor beta chains below, sequenced in a study of early T cells in non-severe SARS-CoV-2 infection. TCRdb re-called the 5' RACE reads with MiXCR, one entry per CDR3 protein. This sample has around 99,000 distinct CDR3 sequences, with around 10% found just once. The specimen was whole blood. The receptors here all came from an adult who was a healthcare worker with PCR-confirmed SARS-CoV-2 infection or an uninfected control (not recorded which).

At least ten counts were recorded for this clonotype. The chain combines TRBV10-3 with TRBJ1-5; D might be TRBD1 (5 bases). V dropped 3 bases and J dropped 4 bases, with 13 bases sitting between them. The CDR3 is 15 amino acids. Germline CDR1 ENHRY, CDR2 SYGVKD. The CDR3 DNA sequence: TGTGCCATCAGTGAAAGTGGGGGACGGAATCAGCCCCAGCATTTT. This gives the protein CAISESGGRNQPQHF.

This clonotype was detected ten times or more. The chain links TRBV11-2 to TRBJ2-5, with TRBD2 matching 13 bases. Germline trimming cut 4 bases from V and 4 bases from J; bases unmatched to any gene: 6. The CDR3 is 16 residues long. Per the germline V gene, CDR1 is SGHAT and CDR2 is FQNNGV. The DNA of the CDR3 is TGTGCCAGCAGCTCAACTAGCGGGAGGGCCCCAGAGACCCAGTACTTC. Translation: CASSSTSGRAPETQYF.

In its sample, this clonotype was seen many times. The chain uses TRBV6-5 and TRBJ2-3, with 8 bases lining up with TRBD2. Germline lookup yields CDR1 MNHEY and CDR2 SVGAGI. CDR3 size: 15 residues. Unmatched junction bases numbered 7, after V lost 5 bases and J lost 3 bases. CDR3 bases: TGTGCCAGCAGTCCTAGCGGGCGGAAGACAGATACGCAGTATTTT. This codes for CASSPSGRKTDTQYF.

This clonotype has a count of ten or more. The J gene is TRBJ2-3, the V gene TRBV10-3; D unclear. V lost 5 bases, J lost 0 bases, and 6 bases lay in between. Looked up from germline, CDR1 is ENHRY and CDR2 is SYGVKD. The CDR3 has 13 residues. This CDR3 is CAISRESTDTQYF. The CDR3 DNA reads as TGTGCCATCAGTAGGGAAAGCACAGATACGCAGTATTTT.

The sample holds a few counts of this clonotype. The chain links TRBV20-1 to TRBJ1-1; the D gene is possibly TRBD1 (5 bases). The CDR3 spans 13 residues. Trimming took 5 bases from V and 0 from J, leaving 10 bases between them. The V gene's germline CDR1 is DFQATT and CDR2 SNEGSKA (reference sequence). CDR3: CSAQGVLNTEAFF. DNA for the CDR3: TGCAGTGCTCAGGGCGTCCTGAACACTGAAGCTTTCTTT.

This clonotype has ten or more counts. This chain connects TRBV5-6 to TRBJ2-6; tentatively, D is TRBD2 (5 bases). Germline CDR1 reads SGHDT; CDR2 reads YYEEEE. V gave up 4 bases and J gave up 4 bases, with 9 bases separating them. The CDR3 spans 14 residues. This chain's CDR3 is CASSRGLGANVLTF. DNA of the CDR3: TGTGCCAGCAGCAGAGGGCTCGGGGCCAACGTCCTGACTTTC. The full variable domain, its missing parts supplied by reference TRBV5-6 and TRBJ2-6, is DAGVTQSPTHLIKTRGQQVTLRCSPKSGHDTVSWYQQALGQGPQFIFQYYEEEERQRGNFPDRFSGHQFPNYSSELNVNALLLGDSALYLCASSRGLGANVLTFGAGSRLTVL.

This clonotype was seen ten or more times. The chain carries TRBV19 and TRBJ2-3; D gene unclear. The CDR3 contains 15 residues. In germline, CDR1 is LNHDA, CDR2 SQIVND (reference sequence). V lost 3 bases to trimming and J lost 5 bases, with 15 bases between them. CDR3 DNA sequence: TGTGCCAGTAGTATGCTGAGCCGGGCGGAAGATACGCAGTATTTT. It is translated as CASSMLSRAEDTQYF.

This clonotype has ten or more counts. This chain joins TRBV11-2 and TRBJ1-6; D gene unclear. The CDR3 is 15 residues long. Trimming removed 0 bases at V and 10 bases at J, with 13 bases between. Germline assignment: CDR1 SGHAT and CDR2 FQNNGV. The CDR3 DNA reads as TGTGCCAGCAGCTTAGAAAAAGGGATAAGATCACCCCTCCACTTT. Residues: CASSLEKGIRSPLHF. The full variable domain, completed using reference TRBV11-2 and TRBJ1-6, is EAGVAQSPRYKIIEKRQSVAFWCNPISGHATLYWYQQILGQGPKLLIQFQNNGVVDDSQLPKDRFSAERLKGVDSTLKIQPAKLEDSAVYLCASSLEKGIRSPLHFGNGTRLTVT.

In this sample, this clonotype turned up many times. The chain employs TRBV28 and TRBJ1-1, with D perhaps matching TRBD1 (5 bases). CDR1 MDHEN and CDR2 SYDVKM come from the germline V gene. The CDR3 is made up of 17 amino acids. Between the trimmed V and J ends, which lost 5 bases and 1 base, there was a span of 20 bases. The CDR3 DNA reads as TGTGCCAGCAGTCCCTATCCCTCGACAGAGACGAACACTGAAGCTTTCTTT. It yields the protein CASSPYPSTETNTEAFF.

This sequence joins TRBV7-2 and TRBJ1-2; no reliable D call. The germline gives CDR1 SGHTA, CDR2 FQGNSA. The V end was cut by 1 base, the J end by 4 bases, with 7 bases between. The CDR3 runs 13 residues. CDR3 sequence: CASSLVPFYGYTF. In DNA form, the CDR3 reads TGTGCCAGCAGCTTAGTCCCATTCTATGGCTACACCTTC.

The rearrangement links TRBV3-1 to TRBJ2-1, with a tentative D call TRBD2 (5 bases). CDR3 length equals 14 residues. Germline-derived CDR1 and CDR2 are LGHDT and YNNKEL (reference sequence). V lost 1 base, J lost 7 bases, and 11 bases lay in between. In DNA form, the CDR3 reads TGTGCCAGCAGCCAAGCCGCACTAGAGAATGAGCAGTTCTTC. Its translation: CASSQAALENEQFF.

This clonotype showed up just a few times. The V and J genes are TRBV9 and TRBJ2-1, with D possibly matching TRBD2 (7 bases). The CDR3 spans 15 residues. Trimming shortened V by 3 bases and J by 6 bases, and 16 bases separated the two germline ends. Germline V gives CDR1 SGDLS, CDR2 YYNGEE. CDR3 in amino acids: CASSETGRAVNEQFF. As DNA, the CDR3 is TGTGCCAGCAGCGAAACAGGGAGGGCCGTCAATGAGCAGTTCTTC.

This clonotype appeared a single time. The chain employs TRBV28 and TRBJ1-3; D unresolved. V gave up 2 bases and J gave up 0 bases, with 5 bases separating them. In germline, CDR1 is MDHEN, CDR2 SYDVKM. The CDR3 has 14 amino acids. CDR3 amino acids: CASSLPLSGNTIYF. The CDR3, as DNA: TGTGCCAGCAGTTTACCTCTCTCTGGAAACACCATATATTTT.

The chain is built from TRBV20-1 and TRBJ2-7, with D tentatively TRBD2 (5 bases). The CDR3 consists of 12 residues. The germline gives CDR1 DFQATT, CDR2 SNEGSKA (reference sequence). The CDR3 is CSARSGSYEQYF. The CDR3, as DNA: TGCAGCGCACGAAGCGGATCCTACGAGCAGTACTTC.

There are many counts of this clonotype. The V and J genes are TRBV4-3 and TRBJ2-2; D possibly matches TRBD1 or TRBD2 (6 bases each). V lost 4 bases and J lost 5, with 11 bases in between. In germline, CDR1 is LGHNA, CDR2 YSLEER. The CDR3 totals 14 residues. The CDR3 DNA reads TGCGCCAGCAGCCCTGGGGGGCGGACCGGGGAGCTGTTTTTT. Protein sequence: CASSPGGRTGELFF.

This clonotype was detected many times. The chain uses TRBV20-1 and TRBJ2-3; D gene uncertain. Deletions cut 3 bases from V and 0 bases from J, with 4 bases between. The CDR3 sequence is 12 residues long. Germline lookup yields CDR1 DFQATT and CDR2 SNEGSKA (reference sequence). CDR3 nucleotides: TGCAGTGCTAGCGGGAGCACAGATACGCAGTATTTT. Translated, it gives CSASGSTDTQYF.